This record looks at one TCR beta chain sequence and its context. This clone showed up just once. Its antigen has not been determined. No base qualities exist here, and no much larger clone lies one base off it. V trim: 5 bases; J trim: 10 bases; unmatched bases: 17. The germline V gene provides CDR1 SGHTA and CDR2 FQGTGA. The cysteine opens and the phenylalanine closes a CDR3 of 17 amino acids. Only the CDR3 DNA is retained, 51 bases long and in frame from the first base. Each collaborating institution followed its own protocols to collect whole blood in K2EDTA tubes. Collaborator samples were shipped for TCRbeta analysis as frozen whole blood, isolated PBMCs, or DNA extracted from either sample type. The data derive from a study of blood T cell repertoires in COVID-19 (TCRdb year 2020). Regarding the study in general: Samples covering the acute and convalescent phases of COVID-19 were provided by collaborators in the United States, Italy and Spain. The prospective study material was composed of cDNA or gDNA derived from T cells, B-cell-depleted T cells, or PBMCs. Subjects who had been exposed to COVID-19, were actively infected with it, or had recovered from it provided the deeply sampled blood TCRbeta repertoires that made up the dataset. The repertoires were made available in a free public database intended to serve as a resource for research on the immune response to SARS-CoV-2. Samples came from the ongoing ImmuneRACE study (first 160 participants) plus 1,254 subjects from 6 global collaborators. Nearly every sample came with metadata listing a de-identified subject ID, COVID-19 status, age in years and sex. Where available, HLA class I and class II types were obtained from metadata supplied by the sample provider rather than from assay-based typing. Overall study outcomes, separate from this receptor: The quantity of clinical and demographic metadata differed by source and by participant and was supplied without curation.

TCRbeta CDR3 regions were amplified from genomic DNA by means of the immunoSEQ Assay, a bias-controlled multiplex PCR. The authors' pipeline ran thus. Nucleated cell counts per sample were estimated from amplification of reference gene primers within the assay. Sequence reads were collapsed and filtered to measure the absolute abundance of every unique TCRbeta CDR3 rearrangement. For each sample, productive Simpson clonality was calculated by taking the square root of Simpson's diversity index across productive rearrangements. TCRdb took this table from immuneACCESS and kept in-frame rearrangements with V and J called. Such tables lack part of the clones; where checked against another copy, unresolved V genes explain under half of the gap, and the rest is unexplained. That table is the source of V, J and clone size, and D and trimming were worked out from the DNA. This sample gives around 300,000 clones in total; 70% to 90% of them show up just once. The ten largest clonotypes hold 3.5% to 4% of the sample.

The receptor chain draws on TRBV7-3 and TRBJ2-1; 10 central bases correspond to TRBD2. This receptor was taken from a woman between 45 and 60 years old with active or convalescent COVID-19. Sequenced material: peripheral blood. The CDR3 is CASSPSVRAGGPEEQFF. The DNA reads TGTGCCAGCAGCCCCAGCGTTAGAGCGGGAGGGCCGGAGGAGCAGTTCTTC.